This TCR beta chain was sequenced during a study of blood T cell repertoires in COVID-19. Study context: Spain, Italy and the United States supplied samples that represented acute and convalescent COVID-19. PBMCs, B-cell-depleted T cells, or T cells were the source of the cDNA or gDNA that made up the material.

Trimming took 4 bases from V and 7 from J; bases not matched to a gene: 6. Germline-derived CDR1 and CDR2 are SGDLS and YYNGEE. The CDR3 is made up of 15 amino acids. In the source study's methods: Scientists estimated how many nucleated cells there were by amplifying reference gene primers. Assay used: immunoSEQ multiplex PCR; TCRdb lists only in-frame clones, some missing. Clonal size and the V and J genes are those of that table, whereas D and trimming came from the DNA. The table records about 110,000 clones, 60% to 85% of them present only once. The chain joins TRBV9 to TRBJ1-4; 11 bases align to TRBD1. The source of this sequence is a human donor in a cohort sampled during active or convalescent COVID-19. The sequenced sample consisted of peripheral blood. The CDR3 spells CASSMSGTGGEKLFF. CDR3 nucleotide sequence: TGTGCCAGCAGCATGTCCGGGACAGGGGGTGAAAAACTGTTTTTT. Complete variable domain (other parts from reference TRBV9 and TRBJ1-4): DSGVTQTPKHLITATGQRVTLRCSPRSGDLSVYWYQQSLDQGLQFLIQYYNGEERAKGNILERFSAQQFPDLHSELNLSSLELGDSALYFCASSMSGTGGEKLFFGSGTQLSVL.